Listed here is a single T cell receptor (beta chain). No antigen is known for it. The CDR3 runs to 13 residues. The germline V gene encodes CDR1 DFQATT and CDR2 SNEGSKA (reference sequence). Trimming cost V 1 base and J 7 bases, with 13 bases left between them. Molecular-barcoded quantitative 5'-RACE produced these TCR beta libraries. A single record per CDR3 protein comes from TCRdb applying MiXCR to the 5' RACE reads. The sample holds about 360,000 distinct CDR3 sequences, roughly 20% seen once. The data belong to a study of CD8 T cells in ankylosing spondylitis. Whole-study results and caveats: Made up of 7 to 9 highly homologous variants, a TCR beta motif appeared characteristic of ankylosing spondylitis blood.

The sequenced sample was blood, either unsorted or a sorted T cell fraction (not recorded which). The genes are TRBV20-1 and TRBJ1-1, with D perhaps TRBD1 (6 bases). The clonotype comes from a male donor with ankylosing spondylitis or in good health (not recorded which). CDR3 amino acids: CSARVGGGNEAFF. As DNA, the CDR3 is TGCAGTGCTAGAGTGGGAGGGGGGAATGAAGCTTTCTTT.